This T cell receptor (beta chain) came from a study of blood T cell repertoires in COVID-19. Study-level background: Material from acute and convalescent COVID-19 was sourced from the United States, Italy and Spain. Sources were T cells, B-cell-depleted T cells, or PBMCs; the material itself was cDNA or gDNA.

From germline, CDR1 is SGHTS and CDR2 YDEGEE. V lost 4 bases to trimming and J lost 4 bases; unmatched junction nucleotides: 5. The CDR3 totals 15 residues. This clone showed up many times. Libraries were prepared by immunoSEQ multiplex PCR; TCRdb keeps only in-frame clonotypes and omits some of them. The sample lists over 200,000 clones; approximately 86% were seen once. Ages ranged from about 18 to 89 years, with residence in about two dozen US areas. Participants reported their clinical history, and cohort assignment relied on those reports. The sample comprised PBMCs or T cells enriched from blood (not recorded which). The clonotype comes from a woman aged 25 to 39 who had been exposed to COVID-19. This chain links TRBV5-8 with TRBJ2-6; 7 bases are a match to TRBD2. CDR3 nucleotides: TGTGCCAGCAGCGGGAGGGGTTCCGGGGCCAACGTCCTGACTTTC. Amino acids: CASSGRGSGANVLTF.